This T cell receptor beta chain was found in a study of blood T cells in healthy people across ages. Germline V gives CDR1 MDHEN, CDR2 SYDVKM. Trimming took off 7 bases at V and 3 bases at J, with 13 bases between the two ends. This CDR3 contains 14 residues. Using a J-beta primer mix together with a sample-barcoded 5' primer, a second PCR was run for roughly 6 to 12 cycles. A tag from a template-switch adaptor with 12 random nucleotides marked each cDNA molecule. TCRdb reanalysed the 5' RACE reads using MiXCR and keeps one entry per CDR3 protein. The table includes 500,000 to 550,000 distinct CDR3 sequences, around 24% detected once. In addition, the sample was reused for a study of T cells of mothers and their children.

The sequenced sample consisted of blood. V gene TRBV28 combines with J gene TRBJ2-1; D unresolved. This receptor was obtained from a boy aged 5 to 17 in good health. CDR3 amino acids: CASKPVRSYNEQFF. In DNA form, the CDR3 reads TGTGCCAGCAAGCCTGTAAGGAGCTACAATGAGCAGTTCTTC.